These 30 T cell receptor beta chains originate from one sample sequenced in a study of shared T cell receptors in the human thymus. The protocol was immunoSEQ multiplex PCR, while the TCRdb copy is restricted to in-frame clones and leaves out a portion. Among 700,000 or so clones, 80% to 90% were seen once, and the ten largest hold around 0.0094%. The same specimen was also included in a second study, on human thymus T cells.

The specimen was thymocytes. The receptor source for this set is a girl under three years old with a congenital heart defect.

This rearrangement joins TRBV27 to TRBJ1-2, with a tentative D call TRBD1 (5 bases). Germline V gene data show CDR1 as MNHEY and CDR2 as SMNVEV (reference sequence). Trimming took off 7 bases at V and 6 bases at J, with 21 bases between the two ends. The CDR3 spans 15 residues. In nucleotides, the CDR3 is TGTGCCAGCACCGCCTGGGGCACGCAGCTAGATGGCTACACCTTC. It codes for CASTAWGTQLDGYTF.

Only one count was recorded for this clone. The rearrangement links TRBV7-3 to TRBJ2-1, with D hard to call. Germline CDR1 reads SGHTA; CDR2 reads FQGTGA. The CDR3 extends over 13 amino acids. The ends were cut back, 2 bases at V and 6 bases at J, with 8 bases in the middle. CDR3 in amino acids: CASSLSMSNEQFF. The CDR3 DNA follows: TGTGCCAGCAGCTTATCGATGAGCAATGAGCAGTTCTTC.

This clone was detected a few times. The CDR3 here is CASSRPQGTGVVGYTF. CDR3 in DNA: TGTGCCAGTAGTCGCCCACAAGGGACAGGGGTAGTTGGCTACACCTTC. The V and J genes are TRBV19 and TRBJ1-2; 10 positions agree with TRBD1. CDR3 size: 16 residues. V was pared by 5 bases and J by 7 bases, with 13 bases of the junction left unmatched. Germline values: CDR1 LNHDA, CDR2 SQIVND (reference sequence).

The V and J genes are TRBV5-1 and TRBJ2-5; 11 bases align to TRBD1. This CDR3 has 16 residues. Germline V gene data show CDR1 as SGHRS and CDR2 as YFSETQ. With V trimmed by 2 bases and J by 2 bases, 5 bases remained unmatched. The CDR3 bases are TGCGCCAGCAGCTTAGTCCGGGACAGGGGGCAAGAGACCCAGTACTTC. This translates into CASSLVRDRGQETQYF.

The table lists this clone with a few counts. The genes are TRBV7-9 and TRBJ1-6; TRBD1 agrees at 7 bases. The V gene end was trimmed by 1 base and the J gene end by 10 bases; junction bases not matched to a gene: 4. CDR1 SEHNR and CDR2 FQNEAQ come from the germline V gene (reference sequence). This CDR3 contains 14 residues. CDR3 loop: CASSLGTGVSPLHF. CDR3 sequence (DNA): TGTGCCAGCAGCTTAGGAACAGGGGTATCACCCCTCCACTTT.

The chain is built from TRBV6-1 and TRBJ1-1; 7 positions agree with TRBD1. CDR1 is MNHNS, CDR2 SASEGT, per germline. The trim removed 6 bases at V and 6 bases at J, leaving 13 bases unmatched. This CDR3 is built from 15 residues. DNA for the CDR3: TGTGCCAGCAGAAGACAGGGAGTCGGTATCGCTGAAGCTTTCTTT. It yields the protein CASRRQGVGIAEAFF.

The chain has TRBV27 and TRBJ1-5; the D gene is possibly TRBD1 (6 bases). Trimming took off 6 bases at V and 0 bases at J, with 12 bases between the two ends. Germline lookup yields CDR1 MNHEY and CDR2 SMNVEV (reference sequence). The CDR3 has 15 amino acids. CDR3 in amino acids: CASRADSYSNQPQHF. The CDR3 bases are TGTGCCAGCAGAGCGGACAGTTATAGCAATCAGCCCCAGCATTTT.

The CDR3 DNA is TGTGCCAGCAGCCCGGACACCCCCTACAATGAGCAGTTCTTC. This encodes CASSPDTPYNEQFF. The V and J genes are TRBV7-9 and TRBJ2-1, with a tentative D call TRBD1 (5 bases). Germline V gives CDR1 SEHNR, CDR2 FQNEAQ (reference sequence). The CDR3 is made up of 14 amino acids. The V gene lost 5 bases and the J gene lost 2 bases, with 10 bases spanning the gap.

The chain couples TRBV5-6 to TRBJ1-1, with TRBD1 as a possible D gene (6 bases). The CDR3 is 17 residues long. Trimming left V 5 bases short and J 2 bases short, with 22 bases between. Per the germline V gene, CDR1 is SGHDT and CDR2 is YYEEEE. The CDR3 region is CASSSRLIPQGNTEAFF. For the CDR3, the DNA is TGTGCCAGCAGTTCCCGCCTTATCCCACAGGGCAACACTGAAGCTTTCTTT.

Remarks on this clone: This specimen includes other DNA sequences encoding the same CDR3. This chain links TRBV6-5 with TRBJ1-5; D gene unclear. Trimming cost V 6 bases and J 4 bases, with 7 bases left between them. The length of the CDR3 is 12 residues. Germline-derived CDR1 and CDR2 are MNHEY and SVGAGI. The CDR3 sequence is CASSGGNQPQHF. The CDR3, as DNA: TGTGCCAGCAGCGGAGGGAATCAGCCCCAGCATTTT.

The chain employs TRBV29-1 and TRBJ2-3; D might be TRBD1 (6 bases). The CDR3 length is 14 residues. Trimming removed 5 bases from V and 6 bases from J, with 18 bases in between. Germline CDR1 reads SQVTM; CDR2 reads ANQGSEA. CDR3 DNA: TGCAGCGTTCCACAGGGCCCCGGTACGGATACGCAGTATTTT. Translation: CSVPQGPGTDTQYF.

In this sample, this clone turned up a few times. The CDR3 DNA reads as TGTGCCAGCAGATGCAGGGGGGACGATAGCAATCAGCCCCAGCATTTT. This translates into CASRCRGDDSNQPQHF. V and J are TRBV5-8 and TRBJ1-5; 7 bases line up with TRBD1. Per the germline V gene, CDR1 is SGHTS and CDR2 is YDEGEE. The CDR3 extends over 16 amino acids. After removal of 5 bases from V and 0 bases from J, the junction contained 8 bases not matched to a gene.

This CDR3 reads CASSLGQGITEAFF. The CDR3 DNA sequence: TGTGCCAGCAGCTTAGGCCAGGGGATCACTGAAGCTTTCTTT. The chain links TRBV13 to TRBJ1-1; D perhaps matches TRBD1 (6 bases). CDR3 length: 14 amino acids. The germline V gene has CDR1 PRHDT and CDR2 FYEKMQ (reference sequence). Trimming took off 0 bases at V and 4 bases at J, with 9 bases between the two ends.

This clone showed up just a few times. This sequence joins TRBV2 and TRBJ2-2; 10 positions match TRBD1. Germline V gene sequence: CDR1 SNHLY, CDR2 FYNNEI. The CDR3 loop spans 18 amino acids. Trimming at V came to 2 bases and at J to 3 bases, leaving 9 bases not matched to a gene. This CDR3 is CASSELVGTGVDTGELFF. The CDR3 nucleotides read TGTGCCAGCAGTGAACTGGTCGGGACAGGGGTCGACACCGGGGAGCTGTTTTTT.

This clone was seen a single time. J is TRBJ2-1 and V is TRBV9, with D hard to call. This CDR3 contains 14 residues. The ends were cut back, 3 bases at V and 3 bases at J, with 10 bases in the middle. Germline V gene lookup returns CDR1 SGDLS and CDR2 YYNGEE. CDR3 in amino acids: CASSASRFYNEQFF. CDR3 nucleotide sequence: TGTGCCAGCAGCGCCTCCAGGTTCTACAATGAGCAGTTCTTC.

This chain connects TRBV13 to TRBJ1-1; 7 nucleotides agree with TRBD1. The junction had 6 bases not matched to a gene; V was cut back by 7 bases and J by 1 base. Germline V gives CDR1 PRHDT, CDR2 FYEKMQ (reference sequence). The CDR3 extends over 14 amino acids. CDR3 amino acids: CASIPWTGNTEAFF. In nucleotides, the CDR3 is TGTGCCAGCATCCCCTGGACAGGGAACACTGAAGCTTTCTTT.

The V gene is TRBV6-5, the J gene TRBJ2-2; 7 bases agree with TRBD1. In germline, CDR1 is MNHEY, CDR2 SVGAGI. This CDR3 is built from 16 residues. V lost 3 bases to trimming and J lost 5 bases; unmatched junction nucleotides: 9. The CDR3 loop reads CASSYSGDSLTGELFF. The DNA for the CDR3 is TGTGCCAGCAGTTATTCCGGGGACAGCCTTACCGGGGAGCTGTTTTTT.

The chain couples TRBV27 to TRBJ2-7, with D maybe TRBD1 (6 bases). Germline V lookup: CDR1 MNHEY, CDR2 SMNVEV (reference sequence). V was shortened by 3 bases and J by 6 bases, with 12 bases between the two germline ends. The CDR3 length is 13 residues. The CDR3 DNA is TGTGCCAGCAGTTTTTTCTTAGGGGGCGAGCAGTACTTC. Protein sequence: CASSFFLGGEQYF.

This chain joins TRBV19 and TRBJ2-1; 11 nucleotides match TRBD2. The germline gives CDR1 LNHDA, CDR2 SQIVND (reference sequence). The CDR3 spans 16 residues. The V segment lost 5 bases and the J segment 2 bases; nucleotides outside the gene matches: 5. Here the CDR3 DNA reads TGTGCCAGTAGTTCGACTAGCGGGGATGCCTACAATGAGCAGTTCTTC. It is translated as CASSSTSGDAYNEQFF.

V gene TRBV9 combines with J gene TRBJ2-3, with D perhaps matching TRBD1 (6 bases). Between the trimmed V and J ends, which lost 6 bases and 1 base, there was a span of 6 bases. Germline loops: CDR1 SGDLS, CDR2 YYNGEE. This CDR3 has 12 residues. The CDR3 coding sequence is TGTGCCAGCAAGGGGGGCACAGATACGCAGTATTTT. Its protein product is CASKGGTDTQYF.

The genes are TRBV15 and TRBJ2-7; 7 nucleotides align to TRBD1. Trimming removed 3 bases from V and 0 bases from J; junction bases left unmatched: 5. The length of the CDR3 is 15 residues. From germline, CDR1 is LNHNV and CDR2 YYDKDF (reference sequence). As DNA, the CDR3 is TGTGCCACCAGCAGGGAGACAGGGACCTCCTACGAGCAGTACTTC. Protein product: CATSRETGTSYEQYF.

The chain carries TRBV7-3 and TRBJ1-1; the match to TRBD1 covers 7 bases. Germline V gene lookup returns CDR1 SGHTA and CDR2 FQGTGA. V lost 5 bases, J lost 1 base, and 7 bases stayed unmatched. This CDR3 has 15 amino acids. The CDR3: CASSPGTVKNTEAFF. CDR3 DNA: TGTGCCAGCAGCCCCGGGACAGTAAAGAACACTGAAGCTTTCTTT.

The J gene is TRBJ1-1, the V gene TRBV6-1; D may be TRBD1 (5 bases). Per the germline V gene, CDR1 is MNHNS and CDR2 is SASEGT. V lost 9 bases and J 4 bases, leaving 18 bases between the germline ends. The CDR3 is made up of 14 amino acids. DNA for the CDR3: TGTGCCAGTGGCCGGGACTTTGGGACCACTGAAGCTTTCTTT. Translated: CASGRDFGTTEAFF.

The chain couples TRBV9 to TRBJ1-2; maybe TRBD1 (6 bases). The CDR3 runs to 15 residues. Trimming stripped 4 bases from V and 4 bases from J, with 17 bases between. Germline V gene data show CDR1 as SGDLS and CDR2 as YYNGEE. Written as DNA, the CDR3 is TGTGCCAGCAGCTCCCGAAAACAGGGAGCCTATGGCTACACCTTC. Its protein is CASSSRKQGAYGYTF. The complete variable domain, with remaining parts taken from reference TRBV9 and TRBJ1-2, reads DSGVTQTPKHLITATGQRVTLRCSPRSGDLSVYWYQQSLDQGLQFLIQYYNGEERAKGNILERFSAQQFPDLHSELNLSSLELGDSALYFCASSSRKQGAYGYTFGSGTRLTVV.

The CDR3: CASSSGLAGPTDTQYF. CDR3 DNA sequence: TGTGCCAGCAGCTCCGGACTAGCGGGGCCCACAGATACGCAGTATTTT. The chain has TRBV9 and TRBJ2-3, with 12 bases aligning to TRBD2. The V gene end was trimmed by 4 bases and the J gene end by 2 bases; junction bases not matched to a gene: 5. This CDR3 contains 16 residues. Germline V lookup: CDR1 SGDLS, CDR2 YYNGEE.

CDR3 bases: TGTGCCAGCAGTTTCCTCCTGGAGTACACTGAAGCTTTCTTT. The encoded protein is CASSFLLEYTEAFF. V gene TRBV5-5 combines with J gene TRBJ1-1; D remains ambiguous. The CDR3 loop spans 14 amino acids. V dropped 5 bases and J dropped 3 bases, with 14 bases sitting between them. CDR1 SGHKS and CDR2 YYEKEE come from the germline V gene (reference sequence).

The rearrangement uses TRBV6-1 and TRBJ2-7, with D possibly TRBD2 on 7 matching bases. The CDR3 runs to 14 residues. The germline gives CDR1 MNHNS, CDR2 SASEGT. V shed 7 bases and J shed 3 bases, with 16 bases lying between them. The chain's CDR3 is CASTSAGANYEQYF. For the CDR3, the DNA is TGTGCCAGCACAAGCGCGGGGGCAAACTACGAGCAGTACTTC.

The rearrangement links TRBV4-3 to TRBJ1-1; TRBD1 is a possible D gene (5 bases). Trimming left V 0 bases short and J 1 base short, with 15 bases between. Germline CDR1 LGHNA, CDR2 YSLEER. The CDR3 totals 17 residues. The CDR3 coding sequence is TGCGCCAGCAGCCAAGATCCGGGGGACCCCCCGAACACTGAAGCTTTCTTT. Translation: CASSQDPGDPPNTEAFF.

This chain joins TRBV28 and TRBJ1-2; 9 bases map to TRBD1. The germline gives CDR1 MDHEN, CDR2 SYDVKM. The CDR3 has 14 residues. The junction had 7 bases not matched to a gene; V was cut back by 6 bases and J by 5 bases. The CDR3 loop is CASRGQGMRYGYTF. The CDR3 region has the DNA TGTGCCAGCAGAGGACAGGGGATGCGGTATGGCTACACCTTC.

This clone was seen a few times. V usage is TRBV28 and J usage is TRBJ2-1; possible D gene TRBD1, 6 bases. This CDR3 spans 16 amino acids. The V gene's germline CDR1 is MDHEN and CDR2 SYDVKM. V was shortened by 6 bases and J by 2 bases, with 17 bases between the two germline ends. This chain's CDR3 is CASSPIPGAPYNEQFF. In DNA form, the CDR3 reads TGTGCCAGCAGCCCCATCCCAGGGGCTCCCTACAATGAGCAGTTCTTC.